The TCR beta chain described here comes from a study of T cell repertoires in cytomegalovirus infection. Study context: Researchers turned to recently identified HLA-C-restricted CMV epitopes as well as well-studied HLA-B-restricted ones. Evidence of both CMV infection and a matching HLA type came from public TCR beta signatures.

There are a few counts of this clonotype. As yet, its antigen is unknown. TCRdb fed the reads into MiXCR, producing one record per CDR3 protein. The sample has 150,000 or so distinct CDR3 sequences; about 31% are singletons. Per the germline V gene, CDR1 is SGHAT and CDR2 is FQDESV (reference sequence). This CDR3 is built from 13 residues. V lost 5 bases and J lost 5, with 10 bases in between. This sequence was found in a human donor in good health (CMV status not recorded). Some clones in this sample may be carry-over from other donors' samples. Here the sequenced sample was CD8+ T cells from cultured PBMCs, taken from culture after CMV antigen stimulation. This sequence joins TRBV11-1 and TRBJ2-1, with D possibly TRBD2 on 7 matching bases. The DNA of the CDR3 is TGTGCCAGCAGCCGGGGGGCGAACAATGAGCAGTTCTTC. It codes for CASSRGANNEQFF.